This T cell receptor (beta chain) was captured by sequencing in a study of glioma-infiltrating T cells after dendritic cell vaccination. The wider study: Dendritic cells derived from monocytes and pulsed with autologous tumor lysate formed the vaccine. Dendritic cell vaccine was injected intradermally three times, biweekly. Study-level findings and limits: Few patients contributed both blood and tumor specimens.

The CDR3 has 13 residues. V lost 2 bases and J 8 bases, leaving 12 bases between the germline ends. In germline, CDR1 is MDHEN, CDR2 SYDVKM. With regard to this clone: The target antigen is unknown.

The sample's time point: after dendritic cell vaccination, including at tumor progression/relapse. Produced via immunoSEQ multiplex PCR; TCRdb's table is partial and in-frame only. The sample has 72,000 or so clones, roughly 84% seen once. The chain couples TRBV28 to TRBJ1-2, with D possibly being TRBD1 (5 bases). This TCR came from a human donor with glioblastoma. This specimen was blood, taken after dendritic cell vaccination. The CDR3 loop reads CASSLMGLVGYTF. The CDR3, as DNA: TGTGCCAGCAGTTTAATGGGACTGGTCGGCTACACCTTC.